This T cell receptor beta chain comes out of a study of T-cell reconstitution after alpha-beta-depleted transplantation in children. Unique molecular identifiers were incorporated into the prepared TCRbeta library. In TCRdb, the PCR reads were re-called with MiXCR into one record per CDR3 protein. The sample contains 120,000 to 150,000 distinct CDR3 sequences, 7.5% to 9% of which appear only once. Regarding the study as a whole: One year after transplant, T-cell counts and diversity came mostly from newly produced T cells.

This clonotype was seen only a few times. Its antigen is not identified. The sample was PBMCs, mostly from graft donor cells, taken 180 days after TCRalphabeta/CD19-depleted stem cell transplant. This receptor was obtained from a female patient aged 2-9 years who had a stem cell transplant for congenital amegakaryocytic thrombocytopenia, so the T cells may come from the graft donor.

CDR3 residues: CSARPGPLGQYF. DNA of the CDR3: TGCAGTGCTAGGCCCGGGCCCCTTGGCCAGTATTTT. The J gene is TRBJ2-3, the V gene TRBV20-1; D ambiguous. The V gene lost 3 bases and the J gene lost 12 bases, with 16 bases spanning the gap. Germline assignment: CDR1 DFQATT and CDR2 SNEGSKA (reference sequence). The CDR3 has 12 amino acids.